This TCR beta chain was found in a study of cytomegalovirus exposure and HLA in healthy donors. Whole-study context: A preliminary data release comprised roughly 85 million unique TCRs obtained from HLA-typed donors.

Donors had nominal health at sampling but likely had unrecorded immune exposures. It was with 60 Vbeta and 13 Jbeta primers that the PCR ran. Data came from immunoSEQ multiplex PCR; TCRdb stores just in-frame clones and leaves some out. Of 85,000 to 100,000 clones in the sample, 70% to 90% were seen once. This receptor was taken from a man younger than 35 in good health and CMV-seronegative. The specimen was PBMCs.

DNA of the CDR3: TGTGCCAGCAGTTTGCGTGGACAGGGTTTGGGTAACACTGAAGCTTTCTTT. Protein: CASSLRGQGLGNTEAFF. This chain connects TRBV28 to TRBJ1-1, with 8 bases fitting TRBD1. The V segment lost 3 bases and the J segment 2 bases; nucleotides outside the gene matches: 11. Germline V gene sequence: CDR1 MDHEN, CDR2 SYDVKM. The CDR3 loop spans 17 amino acids.